This record concerns one T cell receptor beta chain sequence. TCRdb keeps only in-frame clones here, not all; method: immunoSEQ multiplex PCR. In the table there are 200,000 to 250,000 clones, 70% to 90% of which are singletons. This specimen comes from a study of blood T cell repertoires in COVID-19. The wider study: Sample material is recorded as cDNA or gDNA derived from T cells, B-cell-depleted T cells, or PBMCs.

Per germline, CDR1 SEHNR and CDR2 FQNEAQ (reference sequence). This CDR3 contains 15 residues. Between the trimmed V and J ends, which lost 3 bases and 6 bases, there was a span of 17 bases. Sequences were obtained from PBMCs or T cells enriched from blood (not recorded which). This TCR was recovered from a man aged 25 to 45 with acute COVID-19. The rearrangement joins TRBV7-9 to TRBJ1-2, with a possible D match to TRBD1 (6 bases). The DNA of the CDR3 is TGTGCCAGCAGCTTTAGTTCCGGGACAACGAATGGCTACACCTTC. Its protein is CASSFSSGTTNGYTF.